The 22 T cell receptor beta chains reported below all come from one sample, sequenced in a study of blood T cell repertoires in COVID-19. Only in-frame clones appear in the TCRdb table, and some are missing; sequencing was by immunoSEQ multiplex PCR. The sample lists some 400,000 clones, about 89% occurring once. The material sequenced was PBMCs or T cells enriched from blood (not recorded which). These receptors were obtained from a woman in her forties who had been exposed to COVID-19.

The chain employs TRBV7-9 and TRBJ1-3; D is unresolved. Per the germline V gene, CDR1 is SEHNR and CDR2 is FQNEAQ (reference sequence). This CDR3 contains 15 residues. The V end lost 2 bases, the J end lost 4 bases, and 12 bases lay between the germline ends. As DNA, the CDR3 is TGTGCCAGCAGCTTAATCGAGGGTCGCGGAAACACCATATATTTT. Translating gives CASSLIEGRGNTIYF.

The genes are TRBV7-9 and TRBJ1-1; 8 nucleotides line up with TRBD1. The CDR3 contains 15 residues. CDR1 and CDR2 (germline): SEHNR, FQNEAQ (reference sequence). The J segment lost 0 bases and the V segment lost 5 bases, leaving 5 bases of the junction unmatched. In DNA form, the CDR3 reads TGTGCCAGCAGCAAACAGGGGGGTATGAACACTGAAGCTTTCTTT. It specifies CASSKQGGMNTEAFF.

The rearrangement joins TRBV7-9 to TRBJ1-5, with 7 bases fitting TRBD1. Germline assignment: CDR1 SEHNR and CDR2 FQNEAQ (reference sequence). The CDR3 runs to 14 residues. The trim removed 5 bases at V and 4 bases at J, leaving 5 bases unmatched. DNA of the CDR3: TGTGCCAGCAGCCCACAGGGGCCTAATCAGCCCCAGCATTTT. Amino acid sequence: CASSPQGPNQPQHF.

J is TRBJ2-3 and V is TRBV18; the D gene is possibly TRBD1 (5 bases). V was shortened by 3 bases and J by 4 bases, with 11 bases between the two germline ends. Per the germline V gene, CDR1 is KGHSH and CDR2 is LQKENI. This CDR3 spans 14 amino acids. Written as DNA, the CDR3 is TGTGCCAGCTCACCGGCTAGGGGCGCAGATACGCAGTATTTT. Protein sequence: CASSPARGADTQYF. The full variable domain, with the rest looked up from reference TRBV18 and TRBJ2-3, is NAGVMQNPRHLVRRRGQEARLRCSPMKGHSHVYWYRQLPEEGLKFMVYLQKENIIDESGMPKERFSAEFPKEGPSILRIQQVVRGDSAAYFCASSPARGADTQYFGPGTRLTVL.

The chain recombines TRBV7-2 with TRBJ2-5, with a weak D call TRBD2 (6 bases). Germline CDR1 and CDR2: SGHTA and FQGNSA. This CDR3 has 13 amino acids. Trimming left V 4 bases short and J 7 bases short, with 13 bases between. The chain's CDR3 is CASSSIDGGTQYF. Written as DNA, the CDR3 is TGTGCCAGCAGCTCTATCGACGGGGGGACCCAGTACTTC. Using reference TRBV7-2 and TRBJ2-5 for the parts outside the CDR3, the full variable domain is GAGVSQSPSNKVTEKGKDVELRCDPISGHTALYWYRQSLGQGLEFLIYFQGNSAPDKSGLPSDRFSAERTGGSVSTLTIQRTQQEDSAVYLCASSSIDGGTQYFGPGTRLLVL.

V is TRBV5-4 and J is TRBJ2-7; TRBD1 aligns across 10 bases. Losses at the gene ends were 4 bases for V and 0 bases for J; bases not matched to a gene: 4. Germline CDR1 reads SGHNT; CDR2 reads YYREEE (reference sequence). This CDR3 has 15 residues. CDR3 protein: CASSGGTGASYEQYF. As DNA, the CDR3 is TGTGCCAGCAGCGGGGGGACAGGGGCCTCCTACGAGCAGTACTTC.

This sequence joins TRBV24-1 and TRBJ2-2; 8 bases align to TRBD2. The germline CDR1 and CDR2 sequences are KGHDR and SFDVKD. V lost 8 bases, J lost 9 bases, and 16 bases stayed unmatched. There are 16 residues in the CDR3. The CDR3 sequence: CATTFQMREVCRELFF. The CDR3 nucleotides are TGTGCCACCACCTTCCAGATGCGGGAGGTTTGTAGGGAGCTGTTTTTT.

The chain uses TRBV7-2 and TRBJ2-1; D is perhaps TRBD1 (6 bases). Germline CDR1 reads SGHTA; CDR2 reads FQGNSA. V gave up 1 base and J gave up 7 bases, with 23 bases separating them. The CDR3 is 18 residues long. The CDR3 sequence: CASSLVAGVRLADNEQFF. CDR3 DNA sequence: TGTGCCAGCAGCTTAGTGGCAGGGGTGAGACTCGCGGATAATGAGCAGTTCTTC.

The genes are TRBV6-5 and TRBJ1-5; 7 bases align to TRBD1. The ends lost 6 bases at V and 3 bases at J; junction bases unmatched: 8. CDR1 and CDR2 (germline): MNHEY, SVGAGI. CDR3 length equals 15 residues. This CDR3 reads CASRKEDRPNQPQHF. For the CDR3, the DNA is TGTGCCAGCAGAAAGGAGGACAGGCCCAATCAGCCCCAGCATTTT.

The rearrangement uses TRBV5-4 and TRBJ2-2, with 7 positions matching TRBD2. CDR1 is SGHNT, CDR2 YYREEE, per germline (reference sequence). V was pared by 0 bases and J by 5 bases, with 4 bases of the junction left unmatched. This CDR3 is 15 amino acids long. CDR3 bases: TGTGCCAGCAGCTTGGGCGGGGGTCTAACCGGGGAGCTGTTTTTT. It codes for CASSLGGGLTGELFF.

This clone was found once. V and J are TRBV11-3 and TRBJ2-1, with 14 bases that match TRBD2. The CDR3 runs 17 residues. The germline V gene encodes CDR1 SGHNT and CDR2 YENEEA. After removal of 5 bases from V and 4 bases from J, the junction contained 7 bases not matched to a gene. The CDR3 reads CASSPRGLAGVYNEQFF. As DNA, the CDR3 is TGTGCCAGCAGCCCAAGGGGACTAGCGGGAGTATACAATGAGCAGTTCTTC. The full variable domain, in which reference TRBV11-3 and TRBJ2-1 provide the parts outside the CDR3, is EAGVVQSPRYKIIEKKQPVAFWCNPISGHNTLYWYLQNLGQGPELLIRYENEEAVDDSQLPKDRFSAERLKGVDSTLKIQPAELGDSAVYLCASSPRGLAGVYNEQFFGPGTRLTVL.

This clone was counted only a few times. V gene TRBV30 combines with J gene TRBJ1-4; a possible D gene is TRBD1 (6 bases). The V and J ends lost 4 bases and 8 bases respectively, with 14 bases between them. Germline V gene lookup returns CDR1 GTSNPN and CDR2 SVGIG (reference sequence). This CDR3 region has 13 residues. The CDR3 is CAWNEQGREKLFF. The DNA for the CDR3 is TGTGCCTGGAACGAACAGGGCCGCGAAAAACTGTTTTTT.

The chain joins TRBV29-1 to TRBJ1-2, with 8 bases fitting TRBD1. The germline gives CDR1 SQVTM, CDR2 ANQGSEA. The CDR3 extends over 12 amino acids. Losses at the gene ends were 5 bases for V and 8 bases for J; bases not matched to a gene: 7. This CDR3 reads CSVQGAAQGYTF. The CDR3 DNA is TGCAGCGTTCAGGGGGCGGCGCAGGGCTACACCTTC.

The chain joins TRBV19 to TRBJ2-1; 13 bases are shared with TRBD2. The ends lost 5 bases at V and 4 bases at J; junction bases unmatched: 5. Germline-derived CDR1 and CDR2 are LNHDA and SQIVND (reference sequence). This CDR3 has 16 residues. As DNA, the CDR3 is TGTGCCAGTAGTTGGACTAGCGGGAGCTCGTACAATGAGCAGTTCTTC. Amino acid sequence: CASSWTSGSSYNEQFF.

V usage is TRBV19 and J usage is TRBJ1-1; D might be TRBD1 (6 bases). CDR1 and CDR2 (germline): LNHDA, SQIVND (reference sequence). The ends were cut back, 5 bases at V and 0 bases at J, with 13 bases in the middle. CDR3 length: 15 amino acids. CDR3 coding DNA: TGTGCCAGTAGTCAGAAGGGGGTGATGAACACTGAAGCTTTCTTT. It specifies CASSQKGVMNTEAFF.

This chain's CDR3 is CASSRVGPDGYTF. As DNA, the CDR3 is TGTGCCAGCAGCCGGGTGGGGCCTGATGGCTACACCTTC. V is TRBV3-1 (or the pseudogene TRBV3-2) and J is TRBJ1-2, with D possibly being TRBD1 (5 bases). The CDR3 totals 13 residues. Germline CDR1 LGHDT, CDR2 YNNKEL (reference sequence). V was trimmed by 4 bases and J by 6 bases, leaving 12 bases between them.

This chain links TRBV3-1 (or the pseudogene TRBV3-2) with TRBJ1-1; D possibly corresponds to TRBD1 (6 bases). V lost 4 bases to trimming and J lost 5 bases, with 8 bases between them. The germline CDR1 and CDR2 sequences are LGHDT and YNNKEL (reference sequence). This CDR3 is built from 12 residues. The CDR3 reads CASSRGTTEAFF. The CDR3 DNA is TGTGCCAGCAGCCGAGGGACAACTGAAGCTTTCTTT.

The chain couples TRBV7-8 to TRBJ1-3; D call uncertain. This CDR3 has 16 amino acids. The V gene's germline CDR1 is SGHVS and CDR2 FQNEAQ. V lost 2 bases, J lost 2 bases, and 13 bases lay in between. The CDR3 is CASSLIRARAGNTIYF. The CDR3 DNA follows: TGTGCCAGCAGCTTAATACGGGCGAGGGCTGGAAACACCATATATTTT.

This clone is a singleton in its sample. This chain joins TRBV5-6 and TRBJ1-2; D gene unclear. Trimming took off 0 bases at V and 3 bases at J, with 12 bases between the two ends. The CDR3 has 15 amino acids. Germline assignment: CDR1 SGHDT and CDR2 YYEEEE. CDR3 region: CASSLVSGRDYGYTF. CDR3 nucleotide sequence: TGTGCCAGCAGCTTGGTTTCGGGAAGGGACTATGGCTACACCTTC.

This chain connects TRBV2 to TRBJ2-5; 12 bases fit TRBD2. The junction had 10 bases not matched to a gene; V was cut back by 7 bases and J by 4 bases. CDR1 and CDR2 (germline): SNHLY, FYNNEI. This CDR3 has 16 amino acids. CDR3 in amino acids: CASIRTSGVAGETQYF. The CDR3 region has the DNA TGTGCCAGCATTAGGACTAGCGGGGTCGCGGGAGAGACCCAGTACTTC. The whole variable domain, remainder taken from reference TRBV2 and TRBJ2-5, is EPEVTQTPSHQVTQMGQEVILRCVPISNHLYFYWYRQILGQKVEFLVSFYNNEISEKSEIFDDQFSVERPDGSNFTLKIRSTKLEDSAMYFCASIRTSGVAGETQYFGPGTRLLVL.

The chain carries TRBV3-1 (or the pseudogene TRBV3-2) and TRBJ1-4; 8 bases are a match to TRBD1. The CDR3 loop spans 16 amino acids. Germline loops: CDR1 LGHDT, CDR2 YNNKEL (reference sequence). The junction had 11 bases not matched to a gene; V was cut back by 4 bases and J by 7 bases. The CDR3 sequence: CASSLSGGTGGEKLFF. DNA of the CDR3: TGTGCCAGCAGCCTCAGCGGGGGGACAGGTGGTGAAAAACTGTTTTTT.

The rearrangement uses TRBV5-1 and TRBJ1-4, with D unresolved. The CDR3 totals 14 residues. Trimming removed 4 bases at V and 4 bases at J, with 11 bases between. Germline V gene sequence: CDR1 SGHRS, CDR2 YFSETQ. Written as DNA, the CDR3 is TGCGCCAGCAGCCCGGGGTTCGGTAATGAAAAACTGTTTTTT. Protein sequence: CASSPGFGNEKLFF. Combining the CDR3 with reference TRBV5-1 and TRBJ1-4 gives the whole variable domain KAGVTQTPRYLIKTRGQQVTLSCSPISGHRSVSWYQQTPGQGLQFLFEYFSETQRNKGNFPGRFSGRQFSNSRSEMNVSTLELGDSALYLCASSPGFGNEKLFFGSGTQLSVL.